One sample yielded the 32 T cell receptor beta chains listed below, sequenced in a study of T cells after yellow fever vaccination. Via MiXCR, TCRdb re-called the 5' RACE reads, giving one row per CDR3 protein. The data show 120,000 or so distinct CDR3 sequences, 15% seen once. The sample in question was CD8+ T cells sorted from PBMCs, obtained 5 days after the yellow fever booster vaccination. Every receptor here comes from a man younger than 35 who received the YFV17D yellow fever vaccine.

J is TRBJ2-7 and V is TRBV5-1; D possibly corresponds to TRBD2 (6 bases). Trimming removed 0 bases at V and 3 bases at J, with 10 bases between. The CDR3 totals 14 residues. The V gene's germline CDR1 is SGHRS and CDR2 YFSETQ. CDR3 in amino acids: CASSLDGGFYEQYF. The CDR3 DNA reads TGCGCCAGCAGCTTGGATGGGGGGTTCTACGAGCAGTACTTC.

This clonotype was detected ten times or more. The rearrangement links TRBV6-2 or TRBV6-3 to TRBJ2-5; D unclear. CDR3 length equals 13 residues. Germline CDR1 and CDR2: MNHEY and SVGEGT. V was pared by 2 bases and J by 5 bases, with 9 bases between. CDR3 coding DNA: TGTGCCAGCAGTTACAGGATCCGGGAGACCCAGTACTTC. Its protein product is CASSYRIRETQYF.

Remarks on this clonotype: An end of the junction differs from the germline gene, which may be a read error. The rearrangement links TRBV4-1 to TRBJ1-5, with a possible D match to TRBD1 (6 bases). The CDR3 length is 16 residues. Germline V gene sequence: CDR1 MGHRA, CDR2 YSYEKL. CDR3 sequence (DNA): TGCGCCAGCAGCGAAGAACCCGGGGGCCGGATTCAGCCCCAGCATTTT. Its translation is CASSEEPGGRIQPQHF.

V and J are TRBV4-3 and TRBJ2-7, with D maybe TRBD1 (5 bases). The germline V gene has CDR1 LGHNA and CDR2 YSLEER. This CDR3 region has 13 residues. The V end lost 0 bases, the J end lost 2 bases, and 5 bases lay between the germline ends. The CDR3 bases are TGCGCCAGCAGCCAAGAGACAGCCTACGAGCAGTACTTC. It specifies CASSQETAYEQYF.

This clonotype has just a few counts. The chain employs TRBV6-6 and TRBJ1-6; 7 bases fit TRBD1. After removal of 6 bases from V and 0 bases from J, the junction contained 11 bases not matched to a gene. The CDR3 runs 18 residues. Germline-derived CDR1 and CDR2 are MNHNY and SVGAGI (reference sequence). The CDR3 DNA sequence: TGTGCCAGCAGCCCACTGGGACAGTTGAGCTCCTATAATTCACCCCTCCACTTT. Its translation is CASSPLGQLSSYNSPLHF.

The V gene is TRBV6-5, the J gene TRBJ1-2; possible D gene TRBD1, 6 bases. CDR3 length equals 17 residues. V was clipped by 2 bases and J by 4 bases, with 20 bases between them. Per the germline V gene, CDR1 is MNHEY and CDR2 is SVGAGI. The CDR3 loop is CASSYAGIGGLGYGYTF. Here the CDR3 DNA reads TGTGCCAGCAGTTACGCCGGGATCGGGGGGCTTGGCTATGGCTACACCTTC.

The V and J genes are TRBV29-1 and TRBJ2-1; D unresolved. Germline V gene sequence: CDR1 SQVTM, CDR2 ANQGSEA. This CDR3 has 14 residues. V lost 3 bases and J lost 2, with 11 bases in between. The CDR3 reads CSVDGSKTYNEQFF. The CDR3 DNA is TGCAGCGTTGACGGGTCCAAAACCTACAATGAGCAGTTCTTC.

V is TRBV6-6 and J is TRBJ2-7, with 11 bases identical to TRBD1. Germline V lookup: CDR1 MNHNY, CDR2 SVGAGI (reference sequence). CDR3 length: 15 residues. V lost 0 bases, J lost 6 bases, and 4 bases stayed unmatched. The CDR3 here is CASSYSMGQGGEQYF. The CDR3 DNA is TGTGCCAGCAGTTACTCGATGGGACAGGGGGGCGAGCAGTACTTC.

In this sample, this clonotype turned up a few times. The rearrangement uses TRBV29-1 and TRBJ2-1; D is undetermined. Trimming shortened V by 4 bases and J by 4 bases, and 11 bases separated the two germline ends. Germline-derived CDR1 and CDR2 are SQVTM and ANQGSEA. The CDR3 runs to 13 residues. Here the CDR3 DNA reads TGCAGCGTTGCGGAGACACCGTACAATGAGCAGTTCTTC. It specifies CSVAETPYNEQFF.

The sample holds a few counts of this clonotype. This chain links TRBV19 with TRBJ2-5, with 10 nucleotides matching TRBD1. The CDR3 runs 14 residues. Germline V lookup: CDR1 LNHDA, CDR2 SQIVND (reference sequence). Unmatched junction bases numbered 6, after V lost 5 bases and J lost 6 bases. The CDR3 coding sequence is TGTGCCAGTAGTGTCGGGACAGGGGAGCAGACCCAGTACTTC. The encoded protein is CASSVGTGEQTQYF.

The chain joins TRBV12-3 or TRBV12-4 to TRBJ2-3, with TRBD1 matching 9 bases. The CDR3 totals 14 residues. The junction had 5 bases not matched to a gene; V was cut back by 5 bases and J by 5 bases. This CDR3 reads CASSIQGAIDTQYF. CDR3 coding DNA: TGTGCCAGCAGTATACAGGGGGCGATAGATACGCAGTATTTT.

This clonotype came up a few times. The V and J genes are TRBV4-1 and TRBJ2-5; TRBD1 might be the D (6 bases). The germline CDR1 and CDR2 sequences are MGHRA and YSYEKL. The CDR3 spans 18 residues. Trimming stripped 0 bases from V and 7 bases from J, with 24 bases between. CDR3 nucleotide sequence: TGCGCCAGCAGCCAAGATGGGGGCTGGGGGCAGGTGAGGGGGACCCAGTACTTC. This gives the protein CASSQDGGWGQVRGTQYF.

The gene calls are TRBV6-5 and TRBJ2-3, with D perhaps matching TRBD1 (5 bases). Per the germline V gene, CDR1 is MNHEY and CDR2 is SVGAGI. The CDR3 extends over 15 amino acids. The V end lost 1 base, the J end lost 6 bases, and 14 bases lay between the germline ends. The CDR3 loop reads CASSYLGATQDTQYF. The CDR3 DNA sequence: TGTGCCAGCAGTTACTTAGGGGCCACCCAGGATACGCAGTATTTT.

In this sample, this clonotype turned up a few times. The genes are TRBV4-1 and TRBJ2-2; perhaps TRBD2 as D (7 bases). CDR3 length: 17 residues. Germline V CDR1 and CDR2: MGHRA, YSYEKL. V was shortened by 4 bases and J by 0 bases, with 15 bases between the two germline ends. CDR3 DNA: TGCGCCAGCAGCCCCCGAGGGGGGGCCTCGAACACCGGGGAGCTGTTTTTT. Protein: CASSPRGGASNTGELFF.

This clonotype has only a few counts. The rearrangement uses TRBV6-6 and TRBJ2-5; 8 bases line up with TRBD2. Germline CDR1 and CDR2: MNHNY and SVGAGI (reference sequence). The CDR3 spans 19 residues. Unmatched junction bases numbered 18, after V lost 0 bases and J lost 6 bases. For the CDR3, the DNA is TGTGCCAGCAGTTACTCGAGGGGACTGGAAAGCGGGGGTTCTAAGACCCAGTACTTC. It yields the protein CASSYSRGLESGGSKTQYF.

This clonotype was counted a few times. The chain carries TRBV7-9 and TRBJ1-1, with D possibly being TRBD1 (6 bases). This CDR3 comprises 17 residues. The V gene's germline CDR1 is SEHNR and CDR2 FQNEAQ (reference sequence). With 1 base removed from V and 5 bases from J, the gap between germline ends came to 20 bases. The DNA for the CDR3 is TGTGCCAGCAGCTTAGGAACAGGGTGTTGCGAGGGGACTGAAGCTTTCTTT. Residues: CASSLGTGCCEGTEAFF. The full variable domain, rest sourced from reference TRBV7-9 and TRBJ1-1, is DTGVSQNPRHKITKRGQNVTFRCDPISEHNRLYWYRQTLGQGPEFLTYFQNEAQLEKSRLLSDRFSAERPKGSFSTLEIQRTEQGDSAMYLCASSLGTGCCEGTEAFFGQGTRLTVV.

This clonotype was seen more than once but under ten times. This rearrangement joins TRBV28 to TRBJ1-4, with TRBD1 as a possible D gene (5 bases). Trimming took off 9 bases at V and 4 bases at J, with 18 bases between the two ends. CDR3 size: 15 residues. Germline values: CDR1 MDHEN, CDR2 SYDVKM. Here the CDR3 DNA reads TGTGCCAGTTCGACAGACTTAAGTATTAATGAAAAACTGTTTTTT. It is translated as CASSTDLSINEKLFF.

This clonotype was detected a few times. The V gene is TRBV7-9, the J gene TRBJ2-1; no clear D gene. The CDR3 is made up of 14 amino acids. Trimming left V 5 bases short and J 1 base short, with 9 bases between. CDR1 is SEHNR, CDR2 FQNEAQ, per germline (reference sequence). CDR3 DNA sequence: TGTGCCAGCAGCCTTCCGGAATCCTACAATGAGCAGTTCTTC. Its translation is CASSLPESYNEQFF.

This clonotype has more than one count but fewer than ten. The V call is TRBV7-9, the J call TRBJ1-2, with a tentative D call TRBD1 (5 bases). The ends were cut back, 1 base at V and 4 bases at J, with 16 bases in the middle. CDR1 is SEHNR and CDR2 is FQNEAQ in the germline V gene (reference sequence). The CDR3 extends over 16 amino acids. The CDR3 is CASSLGLGPTVYGYTF. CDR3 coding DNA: TGTGCCAGCAGCTTAGGTCTGGGACCCACTGTCTATGGCTACACCTTC. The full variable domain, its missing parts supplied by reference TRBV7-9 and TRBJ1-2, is DTGVSQNPRHKITKRGQNVTFRCDPISEHNRLYWYRQTLGQGPEFLTYFQNEAQLEKSRLLSDRFSAERPKGSFSTLEIQRTEQGDSAMYLCASSLGLGPTVYGYTFGSGTRLTVV.

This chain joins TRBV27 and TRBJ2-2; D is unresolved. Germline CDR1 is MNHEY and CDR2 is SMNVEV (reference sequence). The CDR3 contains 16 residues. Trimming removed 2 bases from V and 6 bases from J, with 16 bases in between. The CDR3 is CASSLNRRDAPGELFF. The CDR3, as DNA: TGTGCCAGCAGTTTAAATCGGCGCGACGCCCCCGGGGAGCTGTTTTTT.

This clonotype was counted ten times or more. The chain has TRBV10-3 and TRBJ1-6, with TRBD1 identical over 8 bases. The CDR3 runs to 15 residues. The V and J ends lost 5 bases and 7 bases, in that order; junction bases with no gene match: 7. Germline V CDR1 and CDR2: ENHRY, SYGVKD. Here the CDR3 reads CAISLMTGENSPLHF. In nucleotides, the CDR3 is TGTGCCATCAGTCTCATGACAGGGGAAAATTCACCCCTCCACTTT.

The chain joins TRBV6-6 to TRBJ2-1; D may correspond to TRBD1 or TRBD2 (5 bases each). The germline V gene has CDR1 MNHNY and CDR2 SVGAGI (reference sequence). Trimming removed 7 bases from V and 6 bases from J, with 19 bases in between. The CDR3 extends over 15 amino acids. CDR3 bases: TGTGCCAGCACGGGTCACGGGGCTAGAGGCAATGAGCAGTTCTTC. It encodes CASTGHGARGNEQFF.

This chain's CDR3 is CASSYGSGDLLGPQYF. The CDR3 DNA sequence: TGTGCCAGCAGTTATGGTAGCGGAGACCTCCTGGGGCCGCAGTATTTT. The chain couples TRBV6-2 or TRBV6-3 to TRBJ2-3; tentative D call: TRBD2 (6 bases). Looked up from germline, CDR1 is MNHEY and CDR2 is SVGEGT. The CDR3 runs to 16 residues. V lost 3 bases and J lost 10, with 23 bases in between.

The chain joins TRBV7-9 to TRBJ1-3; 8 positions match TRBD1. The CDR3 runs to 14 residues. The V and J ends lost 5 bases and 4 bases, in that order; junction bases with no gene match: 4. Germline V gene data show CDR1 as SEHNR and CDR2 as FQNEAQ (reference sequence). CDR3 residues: CASSRTGFGNTIYF. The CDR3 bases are TGTGCCAGCAGCCGGACAGGGTTCGGAAACACCATATATTTT.

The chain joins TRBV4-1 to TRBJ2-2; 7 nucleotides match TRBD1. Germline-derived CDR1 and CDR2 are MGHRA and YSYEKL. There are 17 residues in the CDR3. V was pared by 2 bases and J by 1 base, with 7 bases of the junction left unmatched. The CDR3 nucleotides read TGCGCCAGCAGCCAAATTTTTTGGACAGGGAACACCGGGGAGCTGTTTTTT. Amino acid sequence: CASSQIFWTGNTGELFF.

Here the CDR3 reads CASSQDSGYGETQYF. The CDR3 bases are TGCGCCAGCAGCCAAGATTCCGGGTATGGGGAGACCCAGTACTTC. The chain joins TRBV4-3 to TRBJ2-5, with D uncertain. The CDR3 sequence is 15 residues long. Germline lookup yields CDR1 LGHNA and CDR2 YSLEER. Trimming stripped 0 bases from V and 5 bases from J, with 13 bases between.

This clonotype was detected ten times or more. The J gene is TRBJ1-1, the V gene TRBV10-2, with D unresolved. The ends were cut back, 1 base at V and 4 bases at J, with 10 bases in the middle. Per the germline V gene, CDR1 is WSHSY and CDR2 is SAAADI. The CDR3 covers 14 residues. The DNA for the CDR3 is TGCGCCAGCAGTGAGTGGGAGGAGAGCACTGAAGCTTTCTTT. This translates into CASSEWEESTEAFF.

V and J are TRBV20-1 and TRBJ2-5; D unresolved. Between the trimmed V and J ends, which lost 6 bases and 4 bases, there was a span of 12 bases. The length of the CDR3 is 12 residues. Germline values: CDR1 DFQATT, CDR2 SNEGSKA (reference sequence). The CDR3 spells CSAEMGGETQYF. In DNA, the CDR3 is TGCAGTGCGGAAATGGGTGGAGAGACCCAGTACTTC.

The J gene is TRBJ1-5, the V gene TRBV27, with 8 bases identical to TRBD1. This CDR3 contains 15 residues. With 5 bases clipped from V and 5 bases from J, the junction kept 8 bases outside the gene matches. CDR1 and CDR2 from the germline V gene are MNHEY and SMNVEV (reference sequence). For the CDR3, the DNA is TGTGCCAGCAGTCCCCGGCAGGGGGCGGATCAGCCCCAGCATTTT. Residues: CASSPRQGADQPQHF.

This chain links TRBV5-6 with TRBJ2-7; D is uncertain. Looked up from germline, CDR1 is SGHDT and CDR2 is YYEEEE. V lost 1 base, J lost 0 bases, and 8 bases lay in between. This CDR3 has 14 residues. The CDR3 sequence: CASSLFAASYEQYV. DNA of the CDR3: TGTGCCAGCAGCTTGTTTGCAGCCTCCTACGAGCAGTACGTC.

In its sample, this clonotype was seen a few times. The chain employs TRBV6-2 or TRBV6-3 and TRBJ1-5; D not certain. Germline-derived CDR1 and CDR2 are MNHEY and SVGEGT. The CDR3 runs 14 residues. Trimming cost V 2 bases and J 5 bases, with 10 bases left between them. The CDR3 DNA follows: TGTGCCAGCAGTTACATGGCAGGCTATCAGCCCCAGCATTTT. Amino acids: CASSYMAGYQPQHF.

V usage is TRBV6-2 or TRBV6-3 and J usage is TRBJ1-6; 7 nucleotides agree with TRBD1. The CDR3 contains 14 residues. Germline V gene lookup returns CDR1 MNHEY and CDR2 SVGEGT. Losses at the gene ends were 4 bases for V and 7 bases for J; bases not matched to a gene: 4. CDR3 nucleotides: TGTGCCAGCAGTTCGGGACAGATGAATTCACCCCTCCACTTT. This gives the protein CASSSGQMNSPLHF.